Below are 20 T cell receptor beta chains sequenced from a single sample in a study of blood T cell repertoires in COVID-19. Generated by immunoSEQ multiplex PCR, the TCRdb table keeps only in-frame clones and is missing some. The sample gives 100,000 or so clones, around 83% of which show up once; 2% to 2.5% is in the top ten. The sequencing input was peripheral blood. The receptor set was obtained from a human donor in a cohort sampled during active COVID-19.

The gene calls are TRBV7-2 and TRBJ1-5, with 9 bases matching TRBD1. V shed 5 bases and J 7 bases; nucleotides not matched to a gene: 3. The CDR3 is made up of 13 amino acids. The V gene's germline CDR1 is SGHTA and CDR2 FQGNSA. The DNA for the CDR3 is TGTGCCAGCAGCGCGGACAGGGGCCAGCCCCAGCATTTT. It translates to CASSADRGQPQHF.

The rearrangement joins TRBV9 to TRBJ2-1; 11 bases match TRBD1. The germline V gene has CDR1 SGDLS and CDR2 YYNGEE. The CDR3 has 15 amino acids. V lost 0 bases and J lost 6; bases outside the gene matches: 2. DNA of the CDR3: TGTGCCAGCAGCGTAGAGGGACAGGGGGGCAATGAGCAGTTCTTC. This translates into CASSVEGQGGNEQFF.

V gene TRBV2 combines with J gene TRBJ2-2; 12 bases match TRBD2. This CDR3 has 15 residues. CDR1 SNHLY and CDR2 FYNNEI come from the germline V gene. The J segment lost 1 base and the V segment lost 9 bases, leaving 3 bases of the junction unmatched. CDR3: CARRTSGKNTGELFF. The CDR3 DNA sequence: TGTGCCAGACGGACTAGCGGGAAGAACACCGGGGAGCTGTTTTTT.

The V and J genes are TRBV30 and TRBJ2-3, with 7 bases lining up with TRBD1. This CDR3 has 14 residues. Trimming removed 1 base from V and 3 bases from J; junction bases left unmatched: 4. The germline V gene encodes CDR1 GTSNPN and CDR2 SVGIG (reference sequence). The CDR3: CAWSEGQQTDTQYF. The CDR3 DNA is TGTGCCTGGAGTGAGGGACAGCAAACAGATACGCAGTATTTT.

V gene TRBV7-2 combines with J gene TRBJ1-6; 7 nucleotides line up with TRBD1. The CDR3 consists of 16 residues. The V segment lost 5 bases and the J segment 0 bases; nucleotides outside the gene matches: 4. Germline V gives CDR1 SGHTA, CDR2 FQGNSA. The CDR3 DNA reads as TGTGCCAGCAGCAACCACAGGGGCTCCTATAATTCACCCCTCCACTTT. This codes for CASSNHRGSYNSPLHF.

This chain links TRBV30 with TRBJ2-1, with 8 positions matching TRBD1. The CDR3 is 13 amino acids. The trim removed 0 bases at V and 9 bases at J, leaving 4 bases unmatched. The V gene's germline CDR1 is GTSNPN and CDR2 SVGIG (reference sequence). The CDR3 loop reads CAWSVQGAGEQFF. As DNA, the CDR3 is TGTGCCTGGAGTGTGCAGGGGGCGGGTGAGCAGTTCTTC.

The rearrangement joins TRBV21-1 to TRBJ1-1. TRBV21-1 represents a pseudogene. This CDR3 comprises 14 residues. DNA of the CDR3: TGTGCCAGCAGCAGTGGAGGGGAGAACACTGAAGCTTTCTTT. The encoded protein is CASSSGGENTEAFF.

In DNA form, the CDR3 reads TGTGCCAGCAGCGTCCTCCCCTCTGGGGCCAACGTCCTGACTTTC. It yields the protein CASSVLPSGANVLTF. The chain employs TRBV9 and TRBJ2-6; D gene unclear. Germline V gene data show CDR1 as SGDLS and CDR2 as YYNGEE. V was cut by 2 bases and J by 0 bases, with 6 bases left in between. The CDR3 spans 15 residues.

The V call is TRBV18, the J call TRBJ1-2; no reliable D call. The CDR3 extends over 14 amino acids. Germline values: CDR1 KGHSH, CDR2 LQKENI. Trimming removed 5 bases from V and 7 bases from J, with 17 bases in between. DNA of the CDR3: TGTGCCAGCTCAGCGGAGGAATCCGGTACTGGCTACACCTTC. Its protein product is CASSAEESGTGYTF.

V is TRBV2 and J is TRBJ1-5; D ambiguous. V was cut by 4 bases and J by 7 bases, with 17 bases left in between. The CDR3 totals 15 residues. Germline V gives CDR1 SNHLY, CDR2 FYNNEI. The CDR3 reads CASSAEASIGQPQHF. In nucleotides, the CDR3 is TGTGCCAGCAGTGCAGAAGCGTCTATCGGACAGCCCCAGCATTTT.

This rearrangement joins TRBV6-5 to TRBJ2-7, with 10 positions matching TRBD1. CDR1 is MNHEY, CDR2 SVGAGI, per germline. The V segment lost 3 bases and the J segment 3 bases; nucleotides outside the gene matches: 5. The CDR3 spans 15 residues. The CDR3 spells CASSYSGTGDYEQYF. CDR3 sequence (DNA): TGTGCCAGCAGTTATTCCGGGACAGGGGACTACGAGCAGTACTTC.

The chain uses TRBV6-2 or TRBV6-3 and TRBJ2-3; 8 bases are shared with TRBD2. The CDR3 has 15 residues. Trimming removed 2 bases from V and 0 bases from J; junction bases left unmatched: 1. From germline, CDR1 is MNHEY and CDR2 SVGEGT. The CDR3 region has the DNA TGTGCCAGCAGTTACCCGGGAGGGAGCACAGATACGCAGTATTTT. It specifies CASSYPGGSTDTQYF.

The chain joins TRBV10-2 to TRBJ1-5, with 8 bases that match TRBD1. The CDR3 is 13 residues long. The J segment lost 6 bases and the V segment lost 9 bases, leaving 7 bases of the junction unmatched. Germline CDR1 reads WSHSY; CDR2 reads SAAADI. CDR3: CASSTGGGQPQHF. CDR3 DNA sequence: TGCGCCAGTTCCACAGGGGGAGGTCAGCCCCAGCATTTT.

The genes are TRBV3-1 (or the pseudogene TRBV3-2) and TRBJ2-3, with D perhaps matching TRBD2 (5 bases). The CDR3 consists of 15 residues. Germline CDR1 is LGHDT and CDR2 is YNNKEL (reference sequence). V dropped 4 bases and J dropped 11 bases, with 22 bases sitting between them. As DNA, the CDR3 is TGTGCCAGCAGCCTTGGACTTTCCCAAACCCCCGGGCAGTATTTT. This translates into CASSLGLSQTPGQYF.

This chain joins TRBV5-1 and TRBJ1-1; TRBD1 matches at 8 bases. Germline V gene data show CDR1 as SGHRS and CDR2 as YFSETQ. The CDR3 runs to 16 residues. V shed 5 bases and J 3 bases; nucleotides not matched to a gene: 12. CDR3 nucleotide sequence: TGCGCCAGCAGTAAAGCAGGGGGCGTTTTGGACACTGAAGCTTTCTTT. This sequence encodes CASSKAGGVLDTEAFF.

The chain combines TRBV7-2 with TRBJ1-1, with TRBD1 as a possible D gene (5 bases). Trimming stripped 2 bases from V and 1 base from J, with 11 bases between. Germline CDR1 SGHTA, CDR2 FQGNSA. The CDR3 runs 15 residues. DNA for the CDR3: TGTGCCAGCAGCTTAAGGGGTAGGCAGAACACTGAAGCTTTCTTT. Amino acids: CASSLRGRQNTEAFF. The full variable domain, with the rest looked up from reference TRBV7-2 and TRBJ1-1, is GAGVSQSPSNKVTEKGKDVELRCDPISGHTALYWYRQSLGQGLEFLIYFQGNSAPDKSGLPSDRFSAERTGGSVSTLTIQRTQQEDSAVYLCASSLRGRQNTEAFFGQGTRLTVV.

A note on this clone: Additional DNA sequences in this sample encode the identical CDR3. The chain links TRBV4-1 to TRBJ1-3; D is unclear. Germline CDR1 and CDR2: MGHRA and YSYEKL. Trimming left V 1 base short and J 4 bases short, with 8 bases between. This CDR3 contains 14 residues. Here the CDR3 DNA reads TGCGCCAGCAGCCAAGCCGGGATCGGAAACACCATATATTTT. It specifies CASSQAGIGNTIYF.

The chain couples TRBV30 to TRBJ1-3, with D possibly TRBD1 on 6 matching bases. Deletions cut 5 bases from V and 0 bases from J, with 8 bases between. Looked up from germline, CDR1 is GTSNPN and CDR2 is SVGIG (reference sequence). The CDR3 has 13 residues. The DNA for the CDR3 is TGTGCCTGGGAGACAGGCTCTGGAAACACCATATATTTT. It is translated as CAWETGSGNTIYF.

The chain is built from TRBV10-3 and TRBJ1-6; 8 bases fit TRBD1. After removal of 3 bases from V and 10 bases from J, the junction contained 5 bases not matched to a gene. Germline values: CDR1 ENHRY, CDR2 SYGVKD. There are 14 residues in the CDR3. The CDR3 sequence: CAISDLGQGSPLHF. The CDR3 DNA follows: TGTGCCATCAGTGATCTAGGACAGGGCTCACCCCTCCACTTT.

The chain combines TRBV9 with TRBJ2-5; D possibly corresponds to TRBD1 (5 bases). Germline loops: CDR1 SGDLS, CDR2 YYNGEE. This CDR3 has 14 amino acids. V was pared by 0 bases and J by 5 bases, with 11 bases between. CDR3: CASSVDRGLETQYF. The CDR3 DNA reads TGTGCCAGCAGCGTAGATAGGGGTTTGGAGACCCAGTACTTC.